The text below deals with one T cell receptor (beta chain). Antigen specificity is unknown. Clones were sequenced by immunoSEQ multiplex PCR, and TCRdb holds only the in-frame ones, with some missing. Found here are roughly 260,000 clones, 90% of them singletons; the top ten hold 0.37%. The data originate from a study of cytomegalovirus exposure and HLA in healthy donors. Broader study findings: The listing of 150 to 200 TCR beta chains classed them as cytomegalovirus-associated.

Germline V gene sequence: CDR1 SGHAT, CDR2 FQDESV (reference sequence). The length of the CDR3 is 16 residues. V was clipped by 7 bases and J by 2 bases; unmatched bases: 5. The TCR originated in a woman aged 18-30 years in good health and CMV-seronegative. The chain joins TRBV11-1 to TRBJ2-1; 13 bases line up with TRBD2. Material for sequencing was PBMCs. CDR3 region: CASKQLAGGAYNEQFF. The CDR3 DNA is TGTGCCAGCAAACAACTAGCGGGGGGGGCCTACAATGAGCAGTTCTTC.